This T cell receptor beta chain emerged from a study of blood T cell repertoires in COVID-19. In the source study's methods: Estimated nucleated cell counts came from reference gene primer amplification. The protocol was immunoSEQ multiplex PCR, while the TCRdb copy is restricted to in-frame clones and leaves out a portion. Clone size and V and J calls were adopted from that table, with D and trimming inferred from the DNA. The table has 190,000 or so clones, approximately 82% seen once. The CDR3 has 13 amino acids. Deletions cut 4 bases from V and 2 bases from J, with 8 bases between. Germline assignment: CDR1 SNHLY and CDR2 FYNNEI.

Sequences were obtained from peripheral blood. The rearrangement joins TRBV2 to TRBJ2-5; D ambiguous. The source of this sequence is a human donor with acute or convalescent COVID-19. The donor label of this sample is uncertain. CDR3 protein: CASSVGRQETQYF. The CDR3 DNA follows: TGTGCCAGCAGTGTTGGCAGACAAGAGACCCAGTACTTC.